This T cell receptor beta chain was found in a study of T cell responses to AZD1222 COVID-19 vaccine. V was pared by 3 bases and J by 4 bases, with 12 bases between. The CDR3 loop spans 15 amino acids. Germline CDR1 is MNHEY and CDR2 is SVGEGT. The protocol was immunoSEQ multiplex PCR, while the TCRdb copy is restricted to in-frame clones and leaves out a portion. The data hold approximately 150,000 clones, with 90% observed a single time. The chain carries TRBV6-2 or TRBV6-3 and TRBJ2-2; tentative D call: TRBD1 (5 bases). The TCR was taken from an adult in good health. The sequencing used peripheral blood, collected on day 0 of AZD1222 vaccination. CDR3: CASSYGAQVTGELFF. DNA for the CDR3: TGTGCCAGCAGTTATGGTGCACAGGTCACCGGGGAGCTGTTTTTT.